The 10 T cell receptor beta chains in this list originate from one sample, sequenced in a study of human T cells and chemical hapten exposure. The time point denotes: patch test 2, 6 weeks after DPC sensitization. Treatment given: therapeutic diphenylcyclopropenone sensitization with weekly scalp DPC. Each CDR3 protein is one row after TCRdb ran MiXCR on the RACE reads. This table holds 110,000 or so distinct CDR3 sequences, roughly a tenth found once. This specimen was whole blood, taken in connection with sensitization to the hapten diphenylcyclopropenone (DPC). The receptors here all came from a woman between 35 and 50 years old with alopecia areata. Some clones in this sample may be carry-over from other donors' samples.

This clonotype came up many times. The V and J genes are TRBV4-2 and TRBJ2-5; 8 bases map to TRBD1. V was clipped by 1 base and J by 1 base; unmatched bases: 5. The CDR3 loop spans 16 amino acids. Looked up from germline, CDR1 is LGHNA and CDR2 is YNFKEQ. The CDR3 nucleotides read TGTGCCAGCAGCCAAGGGCCCGGACAGGGCCAAGAGACCCAGTACTTC. This codes for CASSQGPGQGQETQYF.

This clonotype has only a few counts. This chain joins TRBV5-1 and TRBJ2-3, with a possible D match to TRBD1 (5 bases). CDR3 length: 15 residues. The germline V and J ends were trimmed by 0 bases and 4 bases, with 12 bases remaining between them. Per the germline V gene, CDR1 is SGHRS and CDR2 is YFSETQ. The CDR3, as DNA: TGCGCCAGCAGCTTGGGCGGACATGTTGCAGATACGCAGTATTTT. It codes for CASSLGGHVADTQYF.

This clonotype was observed at least ten times. V usage is TRBV6-6 and J usage is TRBJ1-6, with D unresolved. Per germline, CDR1 MNHNY and CDR2 SVGAGI (reference sequence). This CDR3 is 14 amino acids long. V lost 7 bases and J lost 6, with 13 bases in between. The CDR3 region is CASTLDGSNSPLHF. DNA of the CDR3: TGTGCCAGCACCCTGGACGGGAGTAATTCACCCCTCCACTTT.

In its sample, this clonotype was seen a few times. The chain links TRBV7-9 to TRBJ1-1; D uncertain. V shed 4 bases and J shed 1 base, with 10 bases lying between them. CDR3 length: 14 residues. Germline CDR1 and CDR2: SEHNR and FQNEAQ (reference sequence). CDR3 residues: CASSSVTKNTEAFF. DNA of the CDR3: TGTGCCAGCAGCTCTGTGACTAAGAACACTGAAGCTTTCTTT.

This clonotype has only a few counts. The chain couples TRBV6-2 or TRBV6-3 to TRBJ1-4, with 7 positions matching TRBD1. Germline V lookup: CDR1 MNHEY, CDR2 SVGEGT. Trimming cost V 5 bases and J 8 bases; bases outside gene matches: 8. The CDR3 runs to 14 residues. As DNA, the CDR3 is TGTGCCAGCAGTCCTACGACAGGGACCGAAAAACTGTTTTTT. Its translation: CASSPTTGTEKLFF.

The table lists this clonotype with a few counts. The rearrangement uses TRBV28 and TRBJ1-2, with 11 bases fitting TRBD1. Trimming took 4 bases from V and 4 from J; bases not matched to a gene: 5. This CDR3 has 15 amino acids. CDR1 MDHEN and CDR2 SYDVKM come from the germline V gene. The chain's CDR3 is CASSSWTGGTYGYTF. In DNA, the CDR3 is TGTGCCAGCAGTTCCTGGACAGGGGGCACCTATGGCTACACCTTC.

This clonotype has a count of ten or more. The rearrangement uses TRBV5-5 and TRBJ1-2, with TRBD1 as a possible D gene (5 bases). The CDR3 covers 14 residues. V shed 0 bases and J shed 4 bases, with 10 bases lying between them. The germline V gene encodes CDR1 SGHKS and CDR2 YYEKEE (reference sequence). The DNA for the CDR3 is TGTGCCAGCAGCTTGGCCCTGACAGCCTATGGCTACACCTTC. Amino acid sequence: CASSLALTAYGYTF.

This clonotype was observed a handful of times. The chain employs TRBV27 and TRBJ2-3; perhaps D is TRBD1 or TRBD2 (5 bases each). The CDR3 extends over 13 amino acids. The V gene's germline CDR1 is MNHEY and CDR2 SMNVEV (reference sequence). The germline V and J ends were trimmed by 7 bases and 7 bases, with 15 bases remaining between them. For the CDR3, the DNA is TGTGCCAGCAACCCACCCTGGGGACATACGCAGTATTTT. This gives the protein CASNPPWGHTQYF.

This clonotype was found many times. The rearrangement links TRBV6-2 or TRBV6-3 to TRBJ1-1; D is possibly TRBD1 (6 bases). Trimming stripped 11 bases from V and 4 bases from J, with 17 bases between. The V gene's germline CDR1 is MNHEY and CDR2 SVGEGT. The CDR3 has 13 residues. The CDR3 sequence: CAATRGGATEAFF. The CDR3 bases are TGTGCCGCCACCCGAGGGGGTGCCACTGAAGCTTTCTTT.

This clonotype was seen a handful of times. V gene TRBV7-2 combines with J gene TRBJ1-2, with D possibly being TRBD1 (5 bases). The CDR3 is made up of 15 amino acids. Germline CDR1 reads SGHTA; CDR2 reads FQGNSA. Deletions cut 2 bases from V and 4 bases from J, with 14 bases between. This CDR3 reads CASSLLTGTAYGYTF. As DNA, the CDR3 is TGTGCCAGCAGCTTACTTACCGGGACGGCCTATGGCTACACCTTC.